The clone carrying this T cell receptor (beta chain) showed up just a few times. No antigen is known for it. This sample is drawn from a study of identical twins. V shed 4 bases and J shed 6 bases, with 9 bases lying between them. CDR3 length: 12 amino acids. Germline V gives CDR1 MNHEY, CDR2 SVGAGI. The study's findings and limits: For cord blood, abundant beta clonotypes had fewer insertions, unlike memory repertoires, which showed none.

One entry per CDR3 protein, called by TCRdb with MiXCR from the 5' RACE reads. The table lists hundreds of thousands of distinct CDR3 sequences, roughly 20% of them singletons. This sample was also put to use in a study of T cells expressing NK-cell markers. As that study records: One of eight sequenced donors was HCMV-seronegative; the other seven were seropositive.

The sample was PBMCs. This TCR was recovered from a woman aged 18-29 years in good health. The chain joins TRBV6-5 to TRBJ1-2; D unresolved. For the CDR3, the DNA is TGTGCCAGCAGTTCGCCGGTTGATGGCTACACCTTC. This codes for CASSSPVDGYTF.